Each of the 11 T cell receptor beta chains below was sequenced from the same sample in a study of CD8 T cells in ankylosing spondylitis. A single record per CDR3 protein comes from TCRdb applying MiXCR to the 5' RACE reads. The sample contains roughly 130,000 distinct CDR3 sequences, around 8.5% of which appear only once. Sequencing input: blood, either unsorted or a sorted T cell fraction (not recorded which). The receptor set was obtained from a male donor with ankylosing spondylitis or in good health (not recorded which).

This clonotype was picked up a small number of times. The chain uses TRBV15 and TRBJ2-6; 7 bases match TRBD1. Germline CDR1 LNHNV, CDR2 YYDKDF (reference sequence). This CDR3 has 18 amino acids. J lost 1 base, V lost 4 bases, and 10 bases had no gene match. The DNA for the CDR3 is TGTGCCACCAGCACCTATAAAGGGGGCGCATCTGGGGCCAACGTCCTGACTTTC. Its protein product is CATSTYKGGASGANVLTF.

This clonotype showed up just a few times. J is TRBJ1-4 and V is TRBV2; no clear D gene. CDR3 length: 12 residues. V was clipped by 8 bases and J by 8 bases, with 12 bases between them. Germline-derived CDR1 and CDR2 are SNHLY and FYNNEI. The DNA for the CDR3 is TGTGCCAGCTCGCGGGTCCGGGAAAAACTGTTTTTT. The encoded protein is CASSRVREKLFF.

This clonotype was detected ten times or more. The rearrangement joins TRBV5-8 to TRBJ2-7; D gene unclear. The germline V gene encodes CDR1 SGHTS and CDR2 YDEGEE. CDR3 length: 12 amino acids. Trimming removed 3 bases at V and 2 bases at J, with 6 bases between. The CDR3 sequence: CASSYQAYEQYF. The CDR3, as DNA: TGTGCCAGCAGCTATCAGGCCTACGAGCAGTACTTC.

This clonotype was seen many times. The chain recombines TRBV7-2 with TRBJ2-7; no clear D gene. Trimming stripped 1 base from V and 0 bases from J, with 10 bases between. CDR1 is SGHTA, CDR2 FQGNSA, per germline. The CDR3 totals 15 residues. The CDR3 DNA is TGTGCCAGCAGCTTAGAGAGGCGGCCCTCCTACGAGCAGTACTTC. It specifies CASSLERRPSYEQYF.

This clonotype was observed at least ten times. The V and J genes are TRBV9 and TRBJ2-7, with TRBD2 matching over 11 bases. The junction had 6 bases not matched to a gene; V was cut back by 0 bases and J by 4 bases. Germline V gene lookup returns CDR1 SGDLS and CDR2 YYNGEE. CDR3 length: 16 residues. The CDR3 loop reads CASSVAGGLAGYEQYF. CDR3 DNA: TGTGCCAGCAGCGTAGCTGGTGGACTAGCGGGTTACGAGCAGTACTTC.

In its sample, this clonotype was seen many times. The rearrangement links TRBV5-5 to TRBJ2-5, with no clear D. This CDR3 contains 14 residues. Germline V gene data show CDR1 as SGHKS and CDR2 as YYEKEE (reference sequence). The V end was cut by 0 bases, the J end by 1 base, with 7 bases between. Written as DNA, the CDR3 is TGTGCCAGCAGCTTGGCTCGCCTCCAAGAGACCCAGTACTTC. This codes for CASSLARLQETQYF.

There are a few counts of this clonotype. This chain connects TRBV4-3 to TRBJ1-6, with 7 nucleotides matching TRBD1. V trimming: 0 bases; J trimming: 10 bases; junction bases outside the gene matches: 9. The CDR3 covers 16 residues. CDR1 and CDR2 from the germline V gene are LGHNA and YSLEER. The CDR3 DNA reads as TGCGCCAGCAGCCAAGATGACAGGGTAATAGAATCACCCCTCCACTTT. Amino acid sequence: CASSQDDRVIESPLHF.

The chain links TRBV7-8 to TRBJ2-2; D tentatively reads TRBD1 or TRBD2 (5 bases each). Trimming took 6 bases from V and 1 from J, leaving 12 bases between them. The CDR3 spans 15 residues. Germline values: CDR1 SGHVS, CDR2 FQNEAQ. CDR3 in DNA: TGTGCCAGCAGTCCTTCTGGGGGGAACACCGGGGAGCTGTTTTTT. This translates into CASSPSGGNTGELFF.

This clonotype was recorded a few times. The rearrangement uses TRBV20-1 and TRBJ2-1; D is perhaps TRBD2 (5 bases). CDR3 length equals 14 residues. Trimming stripped 6 bases from V and 9 bases from J, with 21 bases between. The germline V gene has CDR1 DFQATT and CDR2 SNEGSKA (reference sequence). DNA for the CDR3: TGCAGTGCGAAGGTTGGAGGTTCGGAACTTGAGCAGTTCTTC. It specifies CSAKVGGSELEQFF.

The chain has TRBV20-1 and TRBJ2-7, with TRBD2 matching 10 bases. The CDR3 runs to 17 residues. V shed 0 bases and J 0 bases; nucleotides not matched to a gene: 8. The V gene's germline CDR1 is DFQATT and CDR2 SNEGSKA (reference sequence). The CDR3 is CSARDLAGGHNSYEQYF. CDR3 DNA sequence: TGCAGTGCTAGAGATTTAGCGGGAGGCCACAACTCCTACGAGCAGTACTTC.

In this sample, this clonotype turned up many times. The chain is built from TRBV6-2 or TRBV6-3 and TRBJ2-7; TRBD1 agrees at 8 bases. CDR3 size: 17 residues. Trimming cost V 5 bases and J 2 bases; bases outside gene matches: 14. The V gene's germline CDR1 is MNHEY and CDR2 SVGEGT. This CDR3 is CASSDPLYRGRTYEQYF. CDR3 nucleotides: TGTGCCAGCAGTGACCCCCTTTACAGGGGGAGAACCTACGAGCAGTACTTC.